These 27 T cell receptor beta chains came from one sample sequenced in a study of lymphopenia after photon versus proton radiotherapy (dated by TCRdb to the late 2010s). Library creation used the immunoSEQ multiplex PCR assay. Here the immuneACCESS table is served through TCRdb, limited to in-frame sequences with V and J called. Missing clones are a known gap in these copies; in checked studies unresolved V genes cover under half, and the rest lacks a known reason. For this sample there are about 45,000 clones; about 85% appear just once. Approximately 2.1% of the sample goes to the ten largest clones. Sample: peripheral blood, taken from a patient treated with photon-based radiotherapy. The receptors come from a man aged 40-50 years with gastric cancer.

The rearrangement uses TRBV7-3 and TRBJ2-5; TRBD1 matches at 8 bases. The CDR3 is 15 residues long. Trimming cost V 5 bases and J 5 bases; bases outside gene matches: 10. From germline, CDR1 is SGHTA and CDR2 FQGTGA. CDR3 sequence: CASSKTGDLRETQYF. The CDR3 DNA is TGTGCCAGCAGCAAGACAGGGGACTTGCGGGAGACCCAGTACTTC. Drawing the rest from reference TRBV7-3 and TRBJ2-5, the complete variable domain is GAGVSQTPSNKVTEKGKYVELRCDPISGHTALYWYRQSLGQGPEFLIYFQGTGAADDSGLPNDRFFAVRPEGSVSTLKIQRTERGDSAVYLCASSKTGDLRETQYFGPGTRLLVL.

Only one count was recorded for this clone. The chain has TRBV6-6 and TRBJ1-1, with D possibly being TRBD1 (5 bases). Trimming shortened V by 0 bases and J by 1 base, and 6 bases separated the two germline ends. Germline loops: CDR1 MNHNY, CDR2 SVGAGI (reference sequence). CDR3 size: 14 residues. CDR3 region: CASSYSGENTEAFF. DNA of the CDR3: TGTGCCAGCAGTTACTCGGGGGAGAACACTGAAGCTTTCTTT.

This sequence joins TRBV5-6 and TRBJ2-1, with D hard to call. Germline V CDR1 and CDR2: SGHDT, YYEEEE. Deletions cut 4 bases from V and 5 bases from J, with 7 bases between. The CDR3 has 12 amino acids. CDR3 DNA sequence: TGTGCCAGCAGCCTGGCTAACAATGAGCAGTTCTTC. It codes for CASSLANNEQFF.

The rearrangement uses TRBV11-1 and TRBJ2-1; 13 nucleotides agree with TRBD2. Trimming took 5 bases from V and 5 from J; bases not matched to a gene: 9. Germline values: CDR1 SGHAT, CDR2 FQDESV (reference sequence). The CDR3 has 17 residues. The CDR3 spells CASSGLAGEDENNEQFF. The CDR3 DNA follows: TGTGCCAGCAGCGGACTAGCGGGGGAAGACGAAAACAATGAGCAGTTCTTC.

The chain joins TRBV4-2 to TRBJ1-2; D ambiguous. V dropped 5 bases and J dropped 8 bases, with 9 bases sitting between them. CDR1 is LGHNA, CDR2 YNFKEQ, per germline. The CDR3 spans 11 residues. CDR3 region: CASSSVSGYTF. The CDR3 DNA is TGTGCCAGCAGCAGCGTGTCGGGCTACACCTTC.

The CDR3 loop is CASSQAGTSFYEQYF. The CDR3 DNA is TGTGCCAGCAGCCAAGCCGGGACTAGCTTCTACGAGCAGTACTTC. The chain has TRBV4-2 and TRBJ2-7; TRBD2 aligns across 9 bases. CDR3 length: 15 residues. The germline gives CDR1 LGHNA, CDR2 YNFKEQ. The V segment lost 1 base and the J segment 3 bases; nucleotides outside the gene matches: 4.

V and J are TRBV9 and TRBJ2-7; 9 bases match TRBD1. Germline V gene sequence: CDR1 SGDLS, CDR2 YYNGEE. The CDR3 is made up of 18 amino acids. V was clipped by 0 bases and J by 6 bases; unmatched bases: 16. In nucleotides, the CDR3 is TGTGCCAGCAGCGTAGCGTCAGGGACAGGGAAGGGGATAGGCGAGCAGTACTTC. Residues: CASSVASGTGKGIGEQYF.

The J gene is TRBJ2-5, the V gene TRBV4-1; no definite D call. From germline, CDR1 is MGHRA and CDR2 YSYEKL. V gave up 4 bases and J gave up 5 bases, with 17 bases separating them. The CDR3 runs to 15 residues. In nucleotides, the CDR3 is TGCGCCAGCAGCCTCCAGGCTGGTGGTGAGGAGACCCAGTACTTC. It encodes CASSLQAGGEETQYF.

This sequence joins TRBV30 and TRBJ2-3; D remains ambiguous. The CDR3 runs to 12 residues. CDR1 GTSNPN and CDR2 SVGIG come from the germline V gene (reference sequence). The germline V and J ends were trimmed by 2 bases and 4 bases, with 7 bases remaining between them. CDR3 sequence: CAWSTRSDTQYF. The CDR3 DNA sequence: TGTGCCTGGAGTACCAGGTCAGATACGCAGTATTTT.

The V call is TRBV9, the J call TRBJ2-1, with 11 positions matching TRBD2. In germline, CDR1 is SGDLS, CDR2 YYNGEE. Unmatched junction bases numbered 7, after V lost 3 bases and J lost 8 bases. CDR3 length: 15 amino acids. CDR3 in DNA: TGTGCCAGCAGCGACCTAGCGGGGGGCCGGGATGAGCAGTTCTTC. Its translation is CASSDLAGGRDEQFF.

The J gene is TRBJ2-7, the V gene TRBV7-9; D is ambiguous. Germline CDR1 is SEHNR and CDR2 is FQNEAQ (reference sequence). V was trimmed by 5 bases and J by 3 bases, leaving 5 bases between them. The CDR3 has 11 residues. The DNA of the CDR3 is TGTGCCAGCAGCAGAGACTACGAGCAGTACTTC. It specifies CASSRDYEQYF.

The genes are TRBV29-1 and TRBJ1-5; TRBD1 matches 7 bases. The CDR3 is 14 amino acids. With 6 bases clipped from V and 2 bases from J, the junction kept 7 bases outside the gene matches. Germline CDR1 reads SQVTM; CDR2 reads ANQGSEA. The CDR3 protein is CSVALGQGNQPQHF. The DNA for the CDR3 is TGCAGCGTCGCCCTCGGACAGGGCAATCAGCCCCAGCATTTT.

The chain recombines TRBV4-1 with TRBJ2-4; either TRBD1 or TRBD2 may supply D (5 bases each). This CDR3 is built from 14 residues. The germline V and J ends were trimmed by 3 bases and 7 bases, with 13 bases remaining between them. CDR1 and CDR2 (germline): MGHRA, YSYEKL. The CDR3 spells CASSHPGRANIQYF. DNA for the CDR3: TGCGCCAGCAGCCACCCGGGACGTGCGAACATTCAGTACTTC.

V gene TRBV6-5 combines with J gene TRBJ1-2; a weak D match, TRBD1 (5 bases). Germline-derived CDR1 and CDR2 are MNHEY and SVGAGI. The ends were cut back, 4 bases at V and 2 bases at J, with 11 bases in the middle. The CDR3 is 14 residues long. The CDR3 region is CASSSVTANYGYTF. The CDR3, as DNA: TGTGCCAGCAGTTCTGTGACAGCCAACTATGGCTACACCTTC.

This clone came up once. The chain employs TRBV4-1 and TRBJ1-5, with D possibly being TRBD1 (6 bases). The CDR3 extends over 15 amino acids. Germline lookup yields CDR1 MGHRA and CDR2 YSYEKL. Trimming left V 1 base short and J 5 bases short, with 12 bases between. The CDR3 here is CASSQVAGAYQPQHF. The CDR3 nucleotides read TGCGCCAGCAGCCAAGTCGCAGGGGCCTATCAGCCCCAGCATTTT.

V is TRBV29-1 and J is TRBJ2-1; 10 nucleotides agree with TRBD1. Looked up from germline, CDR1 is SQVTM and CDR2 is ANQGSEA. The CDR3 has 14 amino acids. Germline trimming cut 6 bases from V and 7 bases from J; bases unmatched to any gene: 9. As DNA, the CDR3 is TGCAGCGTACGGGGGACAGGGGACTGGAATGAGCAGTTCTTC. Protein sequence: CSVRGTGDWNEQFF.

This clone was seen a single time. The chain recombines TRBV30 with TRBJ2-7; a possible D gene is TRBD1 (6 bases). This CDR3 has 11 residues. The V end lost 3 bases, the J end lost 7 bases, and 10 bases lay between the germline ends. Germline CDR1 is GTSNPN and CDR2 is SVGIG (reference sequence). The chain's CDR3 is CAWSTTGEQYF. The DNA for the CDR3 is TGTGCCTGGAGCACTACAGGGGAGCAGTACTTC.

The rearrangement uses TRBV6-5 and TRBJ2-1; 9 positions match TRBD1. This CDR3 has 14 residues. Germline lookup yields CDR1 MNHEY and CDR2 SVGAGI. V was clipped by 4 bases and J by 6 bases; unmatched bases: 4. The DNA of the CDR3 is TGTGCCAGCAGTTTACAGGGGGCGCGCAATGAGCAGTTCTTC. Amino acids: CASSLQGARNEQFF.

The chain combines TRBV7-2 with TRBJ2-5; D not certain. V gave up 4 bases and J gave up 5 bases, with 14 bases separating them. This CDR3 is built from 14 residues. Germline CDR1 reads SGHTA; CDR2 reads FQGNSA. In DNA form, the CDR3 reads TGTGCCAGCAGCTACTCGTGGGTGGTGGAGACCCAGTACTTC. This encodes CASSYSWVVETQYF.

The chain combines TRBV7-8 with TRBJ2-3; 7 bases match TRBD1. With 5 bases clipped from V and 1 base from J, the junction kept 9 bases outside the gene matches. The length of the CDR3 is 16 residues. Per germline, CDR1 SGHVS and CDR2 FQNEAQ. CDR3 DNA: TGTGCCAGCAGCAACGACAGGGTATCAGGCACAGATACGCAGTATTTT. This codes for CASSNDRVSGTDTQYF.

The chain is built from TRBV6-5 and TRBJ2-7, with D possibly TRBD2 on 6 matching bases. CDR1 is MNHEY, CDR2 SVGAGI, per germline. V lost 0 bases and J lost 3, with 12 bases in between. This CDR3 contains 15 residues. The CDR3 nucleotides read TGTGCCAGCAGTTACTCGATCGGGACTTTCTACGAGCAGTACTTC. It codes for CASSYSIGTFYEQYF.

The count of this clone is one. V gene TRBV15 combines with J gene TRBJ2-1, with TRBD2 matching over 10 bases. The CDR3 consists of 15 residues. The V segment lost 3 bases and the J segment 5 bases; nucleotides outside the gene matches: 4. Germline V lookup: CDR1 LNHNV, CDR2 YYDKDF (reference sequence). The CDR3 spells CATSRASGGHNEQFF. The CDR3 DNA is TGTGCCACCAGCAGGGCTAGCGGGGGCCACAATGAGCAGTTCTTC.

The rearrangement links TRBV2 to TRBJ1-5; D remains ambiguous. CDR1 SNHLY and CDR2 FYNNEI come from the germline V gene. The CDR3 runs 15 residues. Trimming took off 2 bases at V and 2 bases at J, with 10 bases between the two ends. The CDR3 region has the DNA TGTGCCAGCAGTGAATCTTCGGCAGGCAATCAGCCCCAGCATTTT. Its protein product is CASSESSAGNQPQHF. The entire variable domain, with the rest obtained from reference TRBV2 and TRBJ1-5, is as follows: EPEVTQTPSHQVTQMGQEVILRCVPISNHLYFYWYRQILGQKVEFLVSFYNNEISEKSEIFDDQFSVERPDGSNFTLKIRSTKLEDSAMYFCASSESSAGNQPQHFGDGTRLSIL.

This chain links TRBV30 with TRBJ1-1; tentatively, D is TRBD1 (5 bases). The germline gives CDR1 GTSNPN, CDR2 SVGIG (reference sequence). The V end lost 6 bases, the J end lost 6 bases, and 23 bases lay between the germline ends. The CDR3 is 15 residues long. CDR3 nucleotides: TGTGCCTGCCGAGCCGGCCCCGGGTTAGGGGCTGAAGCTTTCTTT. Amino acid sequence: CACRAGPGLGAEAFF. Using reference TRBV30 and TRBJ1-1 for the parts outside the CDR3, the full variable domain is SQTIHQWPATLVQPVGSPLSLECTVEGTSNPNLYWYRQAAGRGLQLLFYSVGIGQISSEVPQNLSASRPQDRQFILSSKKLLLSDSGFYLCACRAGPGLGAEAFFGQGTRLTVV.

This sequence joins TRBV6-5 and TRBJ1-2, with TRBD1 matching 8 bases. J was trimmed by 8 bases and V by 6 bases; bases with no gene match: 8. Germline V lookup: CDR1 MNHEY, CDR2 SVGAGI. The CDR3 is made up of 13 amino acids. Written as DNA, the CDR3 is TGTGCCAGCAGCACGGACAGGGACTTGGGCTACACCTTC. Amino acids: CASSTDRDLGYTF.

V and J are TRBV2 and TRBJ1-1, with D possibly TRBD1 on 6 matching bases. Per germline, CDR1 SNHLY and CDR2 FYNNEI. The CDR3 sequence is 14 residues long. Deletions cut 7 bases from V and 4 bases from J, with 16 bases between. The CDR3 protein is CASKIDRSGTEAFF. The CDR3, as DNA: TGTGCCAGCAAAATTGACAGGTCGGGCACTGAAGCTTTCTTT.

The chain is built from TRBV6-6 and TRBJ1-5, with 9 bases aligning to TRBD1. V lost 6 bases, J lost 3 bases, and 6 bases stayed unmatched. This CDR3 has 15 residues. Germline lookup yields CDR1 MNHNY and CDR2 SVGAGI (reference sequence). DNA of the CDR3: TGTGCCAGCAGGGGGCGGGACAGGGACAATCAGCCCCAGCATTTT. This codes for CASRGRDRDNQPQHF.